The clone carrying this T cell receptor (beta chain) showed up just a few times. This CDR3 contains 11 residues. Germline CDR1 and CDR2: GTSNPN and SVGIG (reference sequence). Trimming shortened V by 4 bases and J by 8 bases, and 11 bases separated the two germline ends. The sample belongs to a study of blood T cell repertoires in COVID-19. Turning to the study itself: Sources were T cells, B-cell-depleted T cells, or PBMCs; the material itself was cDNA or gDNA.

Clones were read by immunoSEQ multiplex PCR, and TCRdb kept only the in-frame ones, dropping some. The sample includes around 330,000 clones, around 90% of them seen just once. Clinical history reported by participants formed the basis on which cohorts were assigned. The sequence was obtained from a man between 60 and 75 years old who had recovered from COVID-19. Sequencing was done on a sample of PBMCs or T cells enriched from blood (not recorded which). The rearrangement links TRBV30 to TRBJ1-2, with a possible D match to TRBD1 (5 bases). CDR3: CAWTIRGGYTF. The CDR3 nucleotides are TGTGCCTGGACCATTAGGGGAGGCTACACCTTC. Combining the CDR3 with reference TRBV30 and TRBJ1-2 gives the whole variable domain SQTIHQWPATLVQPVGSPLSLECTVEGTSNPNLYWYRQAAGRGLQLLFYSVGIGQISSEVPQNLSASRPQDRQFILSSKKLLLSDSGFYLCAWTIRGGYTFGSGTRLTVV.